Below, 18 T cell receptor beta chains from the same sample are listed, as sequenced in a study of T cell clonality in common variable immunodeficiency (dated by TCRdb to the mid-2010s). Libraries were built with the immunoSEQ multiplex PCR assay. This immuneACCESS table, as held by TCRdb, lists in-frame sequences with V and J called but not all clones. Of the missing ones, under half trace to an unresolved V gene in checked studies; the others have no known cause. Listed for this sample are roughly 52,000 clones, none observed only a single time. The biggest ten clones account for 3% to 3.5% of the sample. Sequencing input: peripheral blood mononuclear cells. These receptors came from a person between 18 and 70 years old in good health.

The sample holds many counts of this clone. Read data end 3 residues before the CDR3 end; the end is taken from the germline J gene. The chain employs TRBV5-6 and TRBJ1-5, with D possibly TRBD1 on 6 matching bases. Trimming took 4 bases from V and 3 from J, leaving 8 bases between them. There are 13 residues in the CDR3. CDR1 SGHDT and CDR2 YYEEEE come from the germline V gene. The DNA read from the CDR3 is TGTGCCAGCAGCCGGGACACCAATCAGCCC. Encoded protein: CASSRDTNQP. The entire CDR3 is CASSRDTNQPQHF.

This clone was seen a few times. The read ends 3 residues early relative to the CDR3; the germline J gene fills the gap. The V gene is TRBV19, the J gene TRBJ2-5, with a possible D match to TRBD1 (6 bases). V was shortened by 8 bases and J by 2 bases, with 15 bases between the two germline ends. CDR3 size: 14 residues. Germline CDR1 is LNHDA and CDR2 is SQIVND (reference sequence). The sequenced part of the CDR3 DNA is TGTGCCAGTGGGCATCCGGGACATCAAGAGACC. Translated, it gives CASGHPGHQET. The whole CDR3 sequence reads CASGHPGHQETQYF.

This clone was counted at least ten times. The read terminates 3 residues before the CDR3 end, so the remaining end is supplied by the germline J gene. The chain links TRBV9 to TRBJ2-1; D might be TRBD2 (6 bases). CDR3 length equals 16 residues. Trimming shortened V by 0 bases and J by 1 base, and 11 bases separated the two germline ends. In germline, CDR1 is SGDLS, CDR2 YYNGEE. The CDR3 DNA, read in part, is TGTGCCAGCAGCGTAGCGGGACTGGGATCCTACAATGAG. Translating gives CASSVAGLGSYNE. The whole CDR3 is CASSVAGLGSYNEQFF.

Worth noting for this clone: With the read ending 3 residues before the CDR3 end, the germline J gene is used to fill in that end. This sequence joins TRBV19 and TRBJ1-2, with D unclear. This CDR3 comprises 16 residues. Germline V gene sequence: CDR1 LNHDA, CDR2 SQIVND (reference sequence). V was pared by 2 bases and J by 4 bases, with 17 bases between. The sequenced part of the CDR3 DNA is TGTGCCAGTAGTATAAGTAGCAGTTTTGGTGGCTATGGC. It yields the protein CASSISSSFGGYG. The complete CDR3 reads CASSISSSFGGYGYTF.

At least ten counts were recorded for this clone. The read comes to an end 3 residues before the CDR3 does, leaving the germline J gene to fill in the end. The V gene is TRBV7-2, the J gene TRBJ2-7; D might be TRBD1 (6 bases). The CDR3 consists of 13 residues. V was pared by 1 base and J by 3 bases, with 7 bases between. The germline V gene encodes CDR1 SGHTA and CDR2 FQGNSA. The CDR3 DNA, read in part, is TGTGCCAGCAGCTTAGAAGGGGGCTACGAG. Translated: CASSLEGGYE. The full CDR3 protein is CASSLEGGYEQYF.

This clone was observed many times. The CDR3 extends 3 residues past the end of the read, so its final part is completed from the germline J gene. The J gene is TRBJ2-1, the V gene TRBV7-8; D ambiguous. The CDR3 totals 13 residues. Germline V gene lookup returns CDR1 SGHVS and CDR2 FQNEAQ. Trimming removed 5 bases from V and 5 bases from J, with 10 bases in between. The sequenced CDR3 bases are TGTGCCAGCAGCCGAACTCAAGACAATGAG. Its translation is CASSRTQDNE. The CDR3 reads in full as CASSRTQDNEQFF. Filled out from reference TRBV7-8 and TRBJ2-1, the complete variable domain reads GAGVSQSPRYKVAKRGQDVALRCDPISGHVSLFWYQQALGQGPEFLTYFQNEAQLDKSGLPSDRFFAERPEGSVSTLKIQRTQQEDSAVYLCASSRTQDNEQFFGPGTRLTVL.

This clone was observed many times. The read halts 3 residues ahead of the CDR3 end, with the missing end drawn from the germline J gene. This chain uses TRBV18 with TRBJ2-4, with D possibly being TRBD2 (5 bases). Trimming cost V 0 bases and J 9 bases, with 9 bases left between them. Germline V gene data show CDR1 as KGHSH and CDR2 as LQKENI. The CDR3 spans 13 residues. Here the CDR3 reads CASSPPASSIQYF. Incomplete CDR3 DNA: TGTGCCAGCTCACCACCGGCTAGCTCCATT. Supplemented by reference TRBV18 and TRBJ2-4, the full variable domain reads NAGVMQNPRHLVRRRGQEARLRCSPMKGHSHVYWYRQLPEEGLKFMVYLQKENIIDESGMPKERFSAEFPKEGPSILRIQQVVRGDSAAYFCASSPPASSIQYFGAGTRLSVL.

Many counts were recorded for this clone. Read data end 3 residues before the CDR3 end; the end is taken from the germline J gene. The chain joins TRBV7-3 to TRBJ2-3, with a weak D call TRBD2 (5 bases). Germline V gene sequence: CDR1 SGHTA, CDR2 FQGTGA. The CDR3 has 13 residues. V was trimmed by 1 base and J by 6 bases, leaving 8 bases between them. The CDR3 is CASSLRLADTQYF. The CDR3 DNA, read in part, is TGTGCCAGCAGCTTAAGGTTAGCGGATACG. The full variable domain, completed using reference TRBV7-3 and TRBJ2-3, is GAGVSQTPSNKVTEKGKYVELRCDPISGHTALYWYRQSLGQGPEFLIYFQGTGAADDSGLPNDRFFAVRPEGSVSTLKIQRTERGDSAVYLCASSLRLADTQYFGPGTRLTVL.

This clone was counted many times. The read halts 3 residues ahead of the CDR3 end, with the missing end drawn from the germline J gene. The V and J genes are TRBV30 and TRBJ1-2, with D maybe TRBD1 (5 bases). The length of the CDR3 is 11 residues. Germline assignment: CDR1 GTSNPN and CDR2 SVGIG (reference sequence). Trimming left V 4 bases short and J 7 bases short, with 10 bases between. Partial CDR3 DNA: TGTGCCTGGACTTCCGGGGGTGGC. Its protein product is CAWTSGGG. Given in full, the CDR3 is CAWTSGGGYTF.

Notes on this clone: The read falls 3 residues short of the CDR3 end, and the missing part is taken from the germline J gene. The gene calls are TRBV20-1 and TRBJ2-5, with D perhaps TRBD1 (6 bases). Trimming removed 0 bases at V and 4 bases at J, with 9 bases between. The CDR3 spans 13 residues. The germline V gene encodes CDR1 DFQATT and CDR2 SNEGSKA (reference sequence). CDR3 DNA (partial): TGCAGTGCTAGAGACGCAGGGGTAGAGACC. It codes for CSARDAGVET. The CDR3 as a whole reads CSARDAGVETQYF.

In this sample, this clone turned up many times. The read ends 3 residues shy of where the CDR3 ends; the end is completed using the germline J gene. The chain couples TRBV9 to TRBJ2-3; 8 positions agree with TRBD2. The CDR3 consists of 14 residues. CDR1 is SGDLS and CDR2 is YYNGEE in the germline V gene. Germline trimming cut 1 base from V and 3 bases from J; bases unmatched to any gene: 1. The sequenced CDR3 bases are TGTGCCAGCAGCGTAAGCGGGAGAACAGATACG. Translated: CASSVSGRTDT. The full CDR3 sequence reads CASSVSGRTDTQYF.

This clone was seen ten or more times. The covered CDR3 bases are TGTGCCAGCAGCTTTGAACAGTCCTACGAG. This gives the protein CASSFEQSYE. The whole CDR3 sequence reads CASSFEQSYEQYF. The rearrangement joins TRBV7-9 to TRBJ2-7; D remains unclear. Coverage ceases 3 residues before the CDR3 finishes, and the germline J gene fills in the end. Germline loops: CDR1 SEHNR, CDR2 FQNEAQ (reference sequence). The CDR3 is 13 residues long. With 3 bases removed from V and 1 base from J, the gap between germline ends came to 7 bases.

This clone was recorded many times. The read terminates 3 residues ahead of where the CDR3 ends, so the germline J gene completes it. V usage is TRBV12-5 and J usage is TRBJ2-1, with TRBD2 matching over 11 bases. J was trimmed by 5 bases and V by 0 bases; bases with no gene match: 6. Germline assignment: CDR1 LGHNT and CDR2 FRNRAP. CDR3 size: 17 residues. Incomplete CDR3 DNA: TGTGCTAGTGGTTTGGTCATAGCGGGAGGGCCTAACAATGAG. It encodes CASGLVIAGGPNNE. From start to end, the CDR3 is CASGLVIAGGPNNEQFF.

Worth noting for this clone: Coverage ceases 3 residues before the CDR3 finishes, and the germline J gene fills in the end. The chain employs TRBV19 and TRBJ2-7, with 7 bases identical to TRBD2. The CDR3 is 14 amino acids. V lost 3 bases to trimming and J lost 3 bases; unmatched junction nucleotides: 5. Germline V gene sequence: CDR1 LNHDA, CDR2 SQIVND (reference sequence). CDR3 amino acids: CASSMVRGSYEQYF. The sequenced part of the CDR3 DNA is TGTGCCAGTAGTATGGTGCGGGGGAGCTACGAG.

This clone has only a few counts. The read gets to within 3 residues of the CDR3 end, and the germline J gene fills in the rest. The chain recombines TRBV19 with TRBJ2-3; 8 nucleotides match TRBD1. This CDR3 is 16 amino acids long. The germline CDR1 and CDR2 sequences are LNHDA and SQIVND (reference sequence). The covered CDR3 bases are TGTGCCAGTAGTACCACCGGTAGGACAGGGCAAGAGACG. This gives the protein CASSTTGRTGQET. The CDR3 in full is CASSTTGRTGQETQYF. The complete variable domain, with remaining parts taken from reference TRBV19 and TRBJ2-3, reads DGGITQSPKYLFRKEGQNVTLSCEQNLNHDAMYWYRQDPGQGLRLIYYSQIVNDFQKGDIAEGYSVSREKKESFPLTVTSAQKNPTAFYLCASSTTGRTGQETQYFGPGTRLTVL.

At least ten counts were recorded for this clone. The CDR3 extends 3 residues past the end of the read, so its final part is completed from the germline J gene. The chain carries TRBV7-9 and TRBJ1-5; D might be TRBD1 (6 bases). This CDR3 is 12 amino acids long. Germline V gives CDR1 SEHNR, CDR2 FQNEAQ (reference sequence). With 5 bases removed from V and 7 bases from J, the gap between germline ends came to 9 bases. CDR3 in amino acids: CASSQGSQPQHF. The DNA read from the CDR3 is TGTGCCAGCAGCCAGGGGAGCCAGCCC.

This clone has at least ten counts. Sequence at one end of the junction differs from germline and may be a read error. The sequence runs out 3 residues before the end of the CDR3; the remainder is reconstructed from the germline J gene. This rearrangement joins TRBV4-2 to TRBJ2-7; the match to TRBD1 covers 7 bases. The CDR3 runs 14 residues. Germline CDR1 LGHNA, CDR2 YNFKEQ. CDR3 sequence: CASSAYRGTYEQYF. CDR3 bases read: TGCGCCAGCAGCGCCTACAGGGGCACCTACGAG.

Comment on this clone: The CDR3 end lies 3 residues beyond the end of the read and is filled in from the germline J gene. The rearrangement uses TRBV19 and TRBJ2-4; maybe TRBD2 (6 bases). This CDR3 is built from 12 residues. CDR1 and CDR2 from the germline V gene are LNHDA and SQIVND (reference sequence). CDR3 sequence: CASKYRSRGQYF. The DNA read from the CDR3 is TGTGCCAGTAAATACCGGTCGCGGGGT.